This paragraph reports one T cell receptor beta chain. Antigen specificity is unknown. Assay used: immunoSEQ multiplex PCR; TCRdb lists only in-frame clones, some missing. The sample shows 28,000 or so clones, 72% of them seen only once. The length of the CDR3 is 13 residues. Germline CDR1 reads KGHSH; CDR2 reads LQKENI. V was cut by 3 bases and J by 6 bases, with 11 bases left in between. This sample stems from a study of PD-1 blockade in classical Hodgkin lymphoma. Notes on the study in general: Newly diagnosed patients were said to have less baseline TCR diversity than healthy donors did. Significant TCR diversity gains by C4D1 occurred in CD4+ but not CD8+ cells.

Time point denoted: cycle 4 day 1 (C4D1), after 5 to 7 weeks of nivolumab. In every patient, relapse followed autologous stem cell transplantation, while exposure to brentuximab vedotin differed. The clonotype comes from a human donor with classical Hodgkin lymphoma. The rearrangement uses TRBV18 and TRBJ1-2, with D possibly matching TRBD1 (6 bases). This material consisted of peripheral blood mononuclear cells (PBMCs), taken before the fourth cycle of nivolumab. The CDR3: CASSPDRTDGYTF. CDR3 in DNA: TGTGCCAGCTCACCGGACAGAACGGATGGCTACACCTTC. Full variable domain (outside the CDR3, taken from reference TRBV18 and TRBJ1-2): NAGVMQNPRHLVRRRGQEARLRCSPMKGHSHVYWYRQLPEEGLKFMVYLQKENIIDESGMPKERFSAEFPKEGPSILRIQQVVRGDSAAYFCASSPDRTDGYTFGSGTRLTVV.